What follows are 27 T cell receptor beta chains derived from one specimen sequenced in a study of blood T cell repertoires in COVID-19. Produced via immunoSEQ multiplex PCR; TCRdb's table is partial and in-frame only. The repertoire consists of over 85,000 clones, with roughly 87% occurring once and the leading ten covering roughly 4%. The specimen was peripheral blood. Receptors originate from a man aged 55-75 years with acute or convalescent COVID-19.

This clone was detected a few times. The V call is TRBV5-4, the J call TRBJ1-2; D is possibly TRBD1 (6 bases). CDR1 and CDR2 from the germline V gene are SGHNT and YYREEE (reference sequence). This CDR3 has 16 residues. The V and J ends lost 4 bases and 2 bases respectively, with 18 bases between them. The CDR3 reads CASSGTGTSPNYGYTF. For the CDR3, the DNA is TGTGCCAGCAGCGGAACCGGGACATCGCCGAACTATGGCTACACCTTC.

The J gene is TRBJ1-2, the V gene TRBV25-1, with TRBD1 identical over 7 bases. CDR3 length equals 12 residues. CDR1 is MGHDK, CDR2 SYGVNS, per germline. V gave up 11 bases and J gave up 6 bases; unmatched junction bases: 9. The CDR3: CADRRGRNGYTF. CDR3 sequence (DNA): TGTGCCGATAGGAGGGGGCGCAATGGCTACACCTTC.

The chain couples TRBV29-1 to TRBJ2-7; TRBD1 is a possible D gene (6 bases). Trimming cost V 4 bases and J 5 bases, with 18 bases left between them. The germline V gene encodes CDR1 SQVTM and CDR2 ANQGSEA. The CDR3 contains 14 residues. As DNA, the CDR3 is TGCAGCGTTGTAGGGTGGGGGCAGGTGAACGAGCAGTACTTC. It is translated as CSVVGWGQVNEQYF.

V is TRBV25-1 and J is TRBJ2-7, with D tentatively TRBD1 (5 bases). The CDR3 has 13 amino acids. Germline V gene sequence: CDR1 MGHDK, CDR2 SYGVNS. V lost 6 bases and J 2 bases, leaving 11 bases between the germline ends. CDR3 in DNA: TGTGCCAGCAGAGGGGATGGAACCTACGAGCAGTACTTC. Translating gives CASRGDGTYEQYF.

The chain uses TRBV6-2 or TRBV6-3 and TRBJ1-5, with a weak D call TRBD1 (6 bases). The V gene lost 4 bases and the J gene lost 6 bases, with 10 bases spanning the gap. Germline V lookup: CDR1 MNHEY, CDR2 SVGEGT. The CDR3 spans 13 residues. CDR3 residues: CASSSQGGQPQHF. The CDR3 DNA follows: TGTGCCAGCAGTTCACAGGGTGGTCAGCCCCAGCATTTT.

The gene calls are TRBV7-9 and TRBJ2-7; TRBD1 matches 10 bases. This CDR3 spans 14 amino acids. Germline trimming cut 6 bases from V and 4 bases from J; bases unmatched to any gene: 6. Germline CDR1 reads SEHNR; CDR2 reads FQNEAQ (reference sequence). The CDR3 sequence: CASRPGTGAYEQYF. CDR3 coding DNA: TGTGCCAGCAGACCCGGGACAGGGGCATACGAGCAGTACTTC.

This clone was found a few times. The chain employs TRBV7-8 and TRBJ2-3; D perhaps matches TRBD1 (6 bases). This CDR3 contains 16 residues. Trimming took 5 bases from V and 2 from J, leaving 17 bases between them. CDR1 SGHVS and CDR2 FQNEAQ come from the germline V gene. In DNA form, the CDR3 reads TGTGCCAGCAGCCCCATTGGGGGCGCACACACAGATACGCAGTATTTT. This codes for CASSPIGGAHTDTQYF. The full variable domain, its missing parts supplied by reference TRBV7-8 and TRBJ2-3, is GAGVSQSPRYKVAKRGQDVALRCDPISGHVSLFWYQQALGQGPEFLTYFQNEAQLDKSGLPSDRFFAERPEGSVSTLKIQRTQQEDSAVYLCASSPIGGAHTDTQYFGPGTRLTVL.

The chain couples TRBV9 to TRBJ2-1, with TRBD2 identical over 14 bases. V trimming: 6 bases; J trimming: 0 bases; junction bases outside the gene matches: 8. Germline loops: CDR1 SGDLS, CDR2 YYNGEE. The CDR3 covers 18 residues. The CDR3, as DNA: TGTGCCAGCAACATGGGACTAGCGGGGGTAAGCTCCTACAATGAGCAGTTCTTC. This encodes CASNMGLAGVSSYNEQFF.

This clone appeared a few times. The chain combines TRBV2 with TRBJ1-5, with a weak D call TRBD1 (6 bases). The CDR3 covers 14 residues. Germline CDR1 SNHLY, CDR2 FYNNEI. V was clipped by 6 bases and J by 5 bases, with 14 bases between them. CDR3 amino acids: CASSQQGRHQPQHF. The DNA for the CDR3 is TGTGCCAGCAGCCAACAGGGACGGCATCAGCCCCAGCATTTT.

The V and J genes are TRBV19 and TRBJ2-2; D might be TRBD1 (8 bases). V was pared by 4 bases and J by 6 bases, with 12 bases between. The CDR3 is 14 amino acids. Germline CDR1 is LNHDA and CDR2 is SQIVND (reference sequence). The CDR3 coding sequence is TGTGCCAGTAGTAGACAGGGGAGGGCCGGGGAGCTGTTTTTT. Its translation: CASSRQGRAGELFF.

The rearrangement uses TRBV11-2 and TRBJ1-3, with D possibly being TRBD1 (5 bases). Germline V gene sequence: CDR1 SGHAT, CDR2 FQNNGV. The CDR3 is 13 residues long. The V gene lost 3 bases and the J gene lost 4 bases, with 7 bases spanning the gap. DNA for the CDR3: TGTGCCAGCAGCTTCCGACAGGGAAACACCATATATTTT. It is translated as CASSFRQGNTIYF.

This rearrangement joins TRBV25-1 to TRBJ2-7, with 9 bases identical to TRBD1. This CDR3 has 13 residues. V lost 6 bases to trimming and J lost 7 bases; unmatched junction nucleotides: 7. The germline gives CDR1 MGHDK, CDR2 SYGVNS. The CDR3 reads CASRRDRAVEQYF. The CDR3 coding sequence is TGTGCCAGCAGACGGGACAGGGCGGTGGAGCAGTACTTC.

The rearrangement links TRBV27 to TRBJ2-7; D call uncertain. Germline CDR1 is MNHEY and CDR2 is SMNVEV (reference sequence). This CDR3 has 14 residues. V lost 3 bases and J lost 2, with 11 bases in between. CDR3 nucleotide sequence: TGTGCCAGCAGTTTGTCCGTCCCCGCCTACGAGCAGTACTTC. It encodes CASSLSVPAYEQYF.

Here the CDR3 reads CASNTQRGNSPLHF. CDR3 nucleotide sequence: TGTGCCAGTAATACTCAGCGGGGGAATTCACCCCTCCACTTT. J is TRBJ1-6 and V is TRBV19, with D possibly matching TRBD1 (5 bases). CDR3 length: 14 amino acids. V was trimmed by 7 bases and J by 7 bases, leaving 14 bases between them. From germline, CDR1 is LNHDA and CDR2 SQIVND (reference sequence).

The chain is built from TRBV11-2 and TRBJ2-1, with 15 bases matching TRBD2. CDR1 and CDR2 (germline): SGHAT, FQNNGV. The CDR3 runs 16 residues. V lost 4 bases to trimming and J lost 9 bases; unmatched junction nucleotides: 7. The CDR3 nucleotides are TGTGCCAGCAGCTCGGGACTAGCGGGAGGTAGGAGTGAGCAGTTCTTC. Its translation: CASSSGLAGGRSEQFF.

This chain joins TRBV7-2 and TRBJ1-4; tentative D call: TRBD1 (5 bases). V was pared by 6 bases and J by 4 bases, with 15 bases between. Germline assignment: CDR1 SGHTA and CDR2 FQGNSA. The CDR3 extends over 15 amino acids. The CDR3 protein is CASRETARNNEKLFF. CDR3 sequence (DNA): TGTGCCAGCAGAGAGACAGCAAGGAATAATGAAAAACTGTTTTTT.

The chain carries TRBV15 and TRBJ2-7; D might be TRBD2 (5 bases). The V end was cut by 5 bases, the J end by 6 bases, with 14 bases between. The germline gives CDR1 LNHNV, CDR2 YYDKDF (reference sequence). The CDR3 extends over 13 amino acids. CDR3 sequence reads: CATSPRGSGEQYF. CDR3 in DNA: TGTGCCACCAGCCCTCGGGGTTCAGGCGAGCAGTACTTC.

In DNA, the CDR3 is TGTGCCAGTAGTATCGGAGGCTCTGGAAACACCATATATTTT. This encodes CASSIGGSGNTIYF. This sequence joins TRBV19 and TRBJ1-3; no reliable D call. Per the germline V gene, CDR1 is LNHDA and CDR2 is SQIVND (reference sequence). V lost 3 bases and J lost 0, with 6 bases in between. CDR3 length equals 14 residues. The full variable domain, its missing parts supplied by reference TRBV19 and TRBJ1-3, is DGGITQSPKYLFRKEGQNVTLSCEQNLNHDAMYWYRQDPGQGLRLIYYSQIVNDFQKGDIAEGYSVSREKKESFPLTVTSAQKNPTAFYLCASSIGGSGNTIYFGEGSWLTVV.

The V and J genes are TRBV14 and TRBJ2-2; 10 bases align to TRBD1. The length of the CDR3 is 16 residues. Germline loops: CDR1 SGHDN, CDR2 FVKESK. V was pared by 5 bases and J by 4 bases, with 7 bases of the junction left unmatched. The chain's CDR3 is CASSDSGQGITGELFF. The CDR3 region has the DNA TGTGCCAGCAGCGACTCGGGACAGGGGATCACCGGGGAGCTGTTTTTT.

The chain joins TRBV30 to TRBJ2-5; 13 bases line up with TRBD2. This CDR3 is 14 amino acids long. CDR1 is GTSNPN and CDR2 is SVGIG in the germline V gene (reference sequence). The V and J ends lost 1 base and 4 bases, in that order; junction bases with no gene match: 0. CDR3 region: CAWSGTSGGETQYF. For the CDR3, the DNA is TGTGCCTGGAGTGGGACTAGCGGGGGAGAGACCCAGTACTTC.

The CDR3 bases are TGCGCCAGCAGCCCCGGGACTAGCGGGAGGTCTATTTACAATGAGCAGTTCTTC. Protein product: CASSPGTSGRSIYNEQFF. The chain recombines TRBV5-1 with TRBJ2-1, with 15 bases fitting TRBD2. The ends lost 4 bases at V and 4 bases at J; junction bases unmatched: 9. Germline V gene lookup returns CDR1 SGHRS and CDR2 YFSETQ. This CDR3 has 18 amino acids. Complete variable domain (other parts from reference TRBV5-1 and TRBJ2-1): KAGVTQTPRYLIKTRGQQVTLSCSPISGHRSVSWYQQTPGQGLQFLFEYFSETQRNKGNFPGRFSGRQFSNSRSEMNVSTLELGDSALYLCASSPGTSGRSIYNEQFFGPGTRLTVL.

The rearrangement joins TRBV9 to TRBJ1-3; possible D gene TRBD1, 5 bases. CDR1 and CDR2 (germline): SGDLS, YYNGEE. With 0 bases removed from V and 0 bases from J, the gap between germline ends came to 10 bases. CDR3 length: 16 amino acids. CDR3 region: CASSVDQGISGNTIYF. The CDR3 region has the DNA TGTGCCAGCAGCGTAGATCAGGGAATCTCTGGAAACACCATATATTTT.

Only one count was recorded for this clone. This chain uses TRBV30 with TRBJ2-1; 8 bases are shared with TRBD2. The germline gives CDR1 GTSNPN, CDR2 SVGIG (reference sequence). This CDR3 has 13 amino acids. The V and J ends lost 2 bases and 9 bases, in that order; junction bases with no gene match: 6. The CDR3 sequence is CAWSSGLVSEQFF. The CDR3 bases are TGTGCCTGGAGTTCGGGACTAGTAAGTGAGCAGTTCTTC.

J is TRBJ1-1 and V is TRBV10-3, with D unclear. CDR3 size: 15 residues. Germline V gene sequence: CDR1 ENHRY, CDR2 SYGVKD. V was shortened by 0 bases and J by 1 base, with 9 bases between the two germline ends. This CDR3 reads CAISESWLQNTEAFF. The CDR3 coding sequence is TGTGCCATCAGTGAGTCGTGGTTACAGAACACTGAAGCTTTCTTT.

V usage is TRBV5-1 and J usage is TRBJ2-1, with TRBD1 matching 9 bases. The junction had 10 bases not matched to a gene; V was cut back by 0 bases and J by 15 bases. This CDR3 has 14 amino acids. Germline V gene sequence: CDR1 SGHRS, CDR2 YFSETQ. CDR3 bases: TGCGCCAGCAGCTTGGAGGTCGGACAGGGGTATAGGTTCTTC. The encoded protein is CASSLEVGQGYRFF.

The chain is built from TRBV5-1 and TRBJ2-1, with D possibly matching TRBD2 (5 bases). V lost 0 bases and J 1 base, leaving 8 bases between the germline ends. The CDR3 extends over 15 amino acids. The V gene's germline CDR1 is SGHRS and CDR2 YFSETQ. Here the CDR3 DNA reads TGCGCCAGCAGCTTGGAGGGAGTTTCCTACAATGAGCAGTTCTTC. Its protein product is CASSLEGVSYNEQFF.

In this sample, this clone turned up once. The chain has TRBV10-1 and TRBJ1-2; D is possibly TRBD1 (5 bases). Trimming left V 0 bases short and J 4 bases short, with 12 bases between. The CDR3 extends over 15 amino acids. Per the germline V gene, CDR1 is WNHNN and CDR2 is SYGVQD (reference sequence). CDR3 in amino acids: CASSESRVGGYGYTF. The CDR3 DNA follows: TGCGCCAGCAGTGAGTCGAGGGTCGGGGGCTATGGCTACACCTTC.